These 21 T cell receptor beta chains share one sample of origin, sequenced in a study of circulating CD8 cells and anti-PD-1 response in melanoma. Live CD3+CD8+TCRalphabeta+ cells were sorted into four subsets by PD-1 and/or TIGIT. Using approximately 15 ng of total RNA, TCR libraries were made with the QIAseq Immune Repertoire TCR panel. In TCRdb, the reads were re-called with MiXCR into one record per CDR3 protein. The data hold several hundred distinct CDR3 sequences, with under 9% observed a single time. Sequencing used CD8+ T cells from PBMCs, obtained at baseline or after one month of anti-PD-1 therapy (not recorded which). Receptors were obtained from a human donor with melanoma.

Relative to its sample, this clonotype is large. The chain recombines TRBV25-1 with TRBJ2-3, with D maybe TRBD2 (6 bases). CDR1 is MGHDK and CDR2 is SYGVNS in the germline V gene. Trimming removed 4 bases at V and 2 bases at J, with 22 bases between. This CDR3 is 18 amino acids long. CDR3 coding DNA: TGTGCCAGCAGTGGTACGGCAGTCATTAGCGGCCCCACAGATACGCAGTATTTT. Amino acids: CASSGTAVISGPTDTQYF. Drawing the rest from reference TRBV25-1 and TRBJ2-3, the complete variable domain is EADIYQTPRYLVIGTGKKITLECSQTMGHDKMYWYQQDPGMELHLIHYSYGVNSTEKGDLSSESTVSRIRTEHFPLTLESARPSHTSQYLCASSGTAVISGPTDTQYFGPGTRLTVL.

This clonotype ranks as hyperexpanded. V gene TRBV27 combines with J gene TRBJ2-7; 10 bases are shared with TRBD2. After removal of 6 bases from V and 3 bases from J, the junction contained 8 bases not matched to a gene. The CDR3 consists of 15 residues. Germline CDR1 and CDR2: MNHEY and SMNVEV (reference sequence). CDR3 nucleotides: TGTGCCAGCAGCATAGCGGGAGGAGGGGACTACGAGCAGTACTTC. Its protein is CASSIAGGGDYEQYF.

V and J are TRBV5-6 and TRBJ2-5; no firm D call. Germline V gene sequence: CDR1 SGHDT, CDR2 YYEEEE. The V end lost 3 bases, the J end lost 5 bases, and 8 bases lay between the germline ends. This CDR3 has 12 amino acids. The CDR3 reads CASSSKWETQYF. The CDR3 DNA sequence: TGTGCCAGCAGCTCCAAATGGGAGACCCAGTACTTC.

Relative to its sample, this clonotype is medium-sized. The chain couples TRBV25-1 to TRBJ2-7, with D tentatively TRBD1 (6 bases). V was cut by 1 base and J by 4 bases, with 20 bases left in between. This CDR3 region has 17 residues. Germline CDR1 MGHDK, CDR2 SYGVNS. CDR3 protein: CASSELGALTGTYEQYF. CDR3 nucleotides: TGTGCCAGCAGTGAATTAGGGGCTCTGACAGGAACTTACGAGCAGTACTTC.

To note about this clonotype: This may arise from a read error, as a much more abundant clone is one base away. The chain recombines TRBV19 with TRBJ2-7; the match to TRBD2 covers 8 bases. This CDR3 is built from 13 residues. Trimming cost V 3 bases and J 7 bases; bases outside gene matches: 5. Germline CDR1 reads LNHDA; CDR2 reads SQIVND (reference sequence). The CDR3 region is CASSIPEREEQYF. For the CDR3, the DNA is TGTGCCAGTAGTATCCCGGAGCGGGAGGAGCAGTACTTC. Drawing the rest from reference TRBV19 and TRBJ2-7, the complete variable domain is DGGITQSPKYLFRKEGQNVTLSCEQNLNHDAMYWYRQDPGQGLRLIYYSQIVNDFQKGDIAEGYSVSREKKESFPLTVTSAQKNPTAFYLCASSIPEREEQYFGPGTRLTVT.

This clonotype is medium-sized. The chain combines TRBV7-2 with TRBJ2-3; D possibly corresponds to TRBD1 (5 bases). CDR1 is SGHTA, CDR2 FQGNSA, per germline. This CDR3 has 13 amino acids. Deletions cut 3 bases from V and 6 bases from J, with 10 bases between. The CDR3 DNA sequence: TGTGCCAGCAGCTTTAACGCAGGGGATACGCAGTATTTT. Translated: CASSFNAGDTQYF.

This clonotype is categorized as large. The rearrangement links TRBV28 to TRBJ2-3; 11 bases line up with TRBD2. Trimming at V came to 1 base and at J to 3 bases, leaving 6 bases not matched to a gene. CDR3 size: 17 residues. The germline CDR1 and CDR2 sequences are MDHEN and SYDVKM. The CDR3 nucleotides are TGTGCCAGCAGTTTATACACTAGCGGGAGTTTAACAGATACGCAGTATTTT. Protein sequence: CASSLYTSGSLTDTQYF.

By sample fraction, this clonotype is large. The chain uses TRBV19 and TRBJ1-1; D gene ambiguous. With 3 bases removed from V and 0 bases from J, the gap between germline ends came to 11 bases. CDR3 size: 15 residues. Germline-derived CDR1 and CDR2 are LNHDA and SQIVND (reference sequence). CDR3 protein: CASSMGTDMNTEAFF. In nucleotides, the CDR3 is TGTGCCAGTAGTATGGGCACCGACATGAACACTGAAGCTTTCTTT.

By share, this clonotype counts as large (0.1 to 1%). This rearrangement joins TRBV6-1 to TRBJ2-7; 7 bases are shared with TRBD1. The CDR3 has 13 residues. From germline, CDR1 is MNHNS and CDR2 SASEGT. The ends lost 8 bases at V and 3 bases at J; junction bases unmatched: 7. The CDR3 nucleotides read TGTGCCAGCTGGGACAGTCTCGACTACGAGCAGTACTTC. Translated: CASWDSLDYEQYF.

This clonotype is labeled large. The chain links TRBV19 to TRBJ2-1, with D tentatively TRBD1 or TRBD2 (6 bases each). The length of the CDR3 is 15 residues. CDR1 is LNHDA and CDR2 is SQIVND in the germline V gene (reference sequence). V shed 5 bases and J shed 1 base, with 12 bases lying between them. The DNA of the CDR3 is TGTGCCAGTAGTCCTACAGGGACTTCCTACAATGAGCAGTTCTTC. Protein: CASSPTGTSYNEQFF.

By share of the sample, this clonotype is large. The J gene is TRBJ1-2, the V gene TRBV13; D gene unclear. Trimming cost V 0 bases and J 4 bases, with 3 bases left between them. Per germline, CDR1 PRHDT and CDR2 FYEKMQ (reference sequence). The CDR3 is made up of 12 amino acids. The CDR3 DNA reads TGTGCCAGCAGCTTAGGCCTCTATGGCTACACCTTC. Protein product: CASSLGLYGYTF.

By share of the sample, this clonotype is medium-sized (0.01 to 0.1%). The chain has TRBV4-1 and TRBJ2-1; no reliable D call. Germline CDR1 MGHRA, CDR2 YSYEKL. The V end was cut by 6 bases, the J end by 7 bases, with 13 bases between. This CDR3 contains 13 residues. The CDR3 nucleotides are TGCGCCAGCAGATCACCCGGGCAAAATGAGCAGTTCTTC. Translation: CASRSPGQNEQFF.

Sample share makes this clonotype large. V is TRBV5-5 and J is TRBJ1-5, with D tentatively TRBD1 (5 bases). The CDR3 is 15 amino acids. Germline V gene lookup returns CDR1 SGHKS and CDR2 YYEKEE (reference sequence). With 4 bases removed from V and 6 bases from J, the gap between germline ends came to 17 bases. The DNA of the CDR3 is TGTGCCAGCAGCCCCATCTGGGATCAGGGTCAGCCCCAGCATTTT. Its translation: CASSPIWDQGQPQHF.

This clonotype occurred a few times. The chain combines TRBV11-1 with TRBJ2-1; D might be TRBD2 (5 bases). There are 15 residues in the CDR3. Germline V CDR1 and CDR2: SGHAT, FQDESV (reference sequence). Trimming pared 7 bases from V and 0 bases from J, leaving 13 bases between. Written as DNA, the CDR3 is TGTGCCAGCATACCGGACTGGAGCTCCTACAATGAGCAGTTCTTC. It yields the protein CASIPDWSSYNEQFF.

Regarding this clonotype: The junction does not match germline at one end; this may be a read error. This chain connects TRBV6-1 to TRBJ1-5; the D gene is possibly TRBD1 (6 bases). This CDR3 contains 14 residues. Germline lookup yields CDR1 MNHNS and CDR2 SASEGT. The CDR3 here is CASSETGLGQHQHF. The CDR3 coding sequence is TGTGCCAGCAGTGAAACAGGGCTTGGGCAGCACCAGCATTTT.

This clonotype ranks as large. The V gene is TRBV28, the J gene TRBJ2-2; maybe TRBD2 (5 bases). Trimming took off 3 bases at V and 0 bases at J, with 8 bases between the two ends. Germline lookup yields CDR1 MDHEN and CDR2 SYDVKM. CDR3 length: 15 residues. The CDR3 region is CASSFEAANTGELFF. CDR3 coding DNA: TGTGCCAGCAGTTTTGAAGCGGCGAACACCGGGGAGCTGTTTTTT. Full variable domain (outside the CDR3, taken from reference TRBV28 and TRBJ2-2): DVKVTQSSRYLVKRTGEKVFLECVQDMDHENMFWYRQDPGLGLRLIYFSYDVKMKEKGDIPEGYSVSREKKERFSLILESASTNQTSMYLCASSFEAANTGELFFGEGSRLTVL.

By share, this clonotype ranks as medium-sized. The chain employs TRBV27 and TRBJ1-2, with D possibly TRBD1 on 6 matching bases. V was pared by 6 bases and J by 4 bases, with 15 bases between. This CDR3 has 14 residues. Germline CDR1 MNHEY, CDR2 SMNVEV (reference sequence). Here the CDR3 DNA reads TGTGCCAGCAGCCTAGGTGGACAGACCTATGGCTACACCTTC. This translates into CASSLGGQTYGYTF.

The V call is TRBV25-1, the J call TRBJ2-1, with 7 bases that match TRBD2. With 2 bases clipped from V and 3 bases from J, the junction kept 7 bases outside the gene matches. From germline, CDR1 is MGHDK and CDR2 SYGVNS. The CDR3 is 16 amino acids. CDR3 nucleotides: TGTGCCAGCAGTGAAGAGCGGGATAGCTTCTACAATGAGCAGTTCTTC. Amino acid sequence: CASSEERDSFYNEQFF.

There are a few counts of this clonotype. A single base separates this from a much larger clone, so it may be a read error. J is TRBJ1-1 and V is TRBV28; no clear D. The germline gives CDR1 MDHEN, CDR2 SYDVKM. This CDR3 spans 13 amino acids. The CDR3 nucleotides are TGTGCCAGCAGTTTGATCGACACCACTGGAGCTTTCTTT. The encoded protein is CASSLIDTTGAFF.

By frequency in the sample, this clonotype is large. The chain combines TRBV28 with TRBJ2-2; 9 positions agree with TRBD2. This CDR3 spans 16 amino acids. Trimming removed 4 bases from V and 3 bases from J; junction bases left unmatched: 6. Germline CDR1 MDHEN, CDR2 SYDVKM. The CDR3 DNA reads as TGTGCCAGCAGTTGGCGGCGGGAGGGAGACACCGGGGAGCTGTTTTTT. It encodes CASSWRREGDTGELFF.

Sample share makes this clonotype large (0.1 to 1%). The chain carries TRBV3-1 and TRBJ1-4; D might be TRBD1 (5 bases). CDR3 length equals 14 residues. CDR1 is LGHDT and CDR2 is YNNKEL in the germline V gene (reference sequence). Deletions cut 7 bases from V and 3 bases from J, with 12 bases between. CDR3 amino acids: CASTVGQSNEKLFF. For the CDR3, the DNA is TGTGCCAGCACCGTGGGGCAATCTAATGAAAAACTGTTTTTT.